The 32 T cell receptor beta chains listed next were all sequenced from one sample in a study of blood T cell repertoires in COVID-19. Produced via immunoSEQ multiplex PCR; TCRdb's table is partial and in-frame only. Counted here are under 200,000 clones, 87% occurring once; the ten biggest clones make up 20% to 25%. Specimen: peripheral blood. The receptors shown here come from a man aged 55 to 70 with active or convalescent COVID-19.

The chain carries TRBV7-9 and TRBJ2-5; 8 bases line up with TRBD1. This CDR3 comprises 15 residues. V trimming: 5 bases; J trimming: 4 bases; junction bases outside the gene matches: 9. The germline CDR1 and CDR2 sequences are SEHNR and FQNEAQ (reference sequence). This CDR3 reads CASSPGGPYRETQYF. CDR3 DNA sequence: TGTGCCAGCAGCCCAGGGGGCCCATACAGAGAGACCCAGTACTTC.

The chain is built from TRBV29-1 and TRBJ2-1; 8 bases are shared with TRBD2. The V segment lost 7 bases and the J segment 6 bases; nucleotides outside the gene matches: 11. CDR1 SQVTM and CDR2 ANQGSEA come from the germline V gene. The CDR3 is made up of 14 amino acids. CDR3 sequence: CSADMAGGINEQFF. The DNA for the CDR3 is TGCAGCGCAGATATGGCGGGGGGAATCAATGAGCAGTTCTTC.

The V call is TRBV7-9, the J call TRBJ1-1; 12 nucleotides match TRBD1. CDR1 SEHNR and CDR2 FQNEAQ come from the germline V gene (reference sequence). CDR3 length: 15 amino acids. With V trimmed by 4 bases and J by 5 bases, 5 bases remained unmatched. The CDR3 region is CASSYGTGGRTEAFF. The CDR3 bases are TGTGCCAGCAGCTACGGGACAGGGGGCCGAACTGAAGCTTTCTTT.

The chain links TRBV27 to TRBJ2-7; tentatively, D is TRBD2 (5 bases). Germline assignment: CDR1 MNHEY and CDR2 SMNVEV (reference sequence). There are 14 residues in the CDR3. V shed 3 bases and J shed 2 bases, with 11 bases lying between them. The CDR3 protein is CASSLKRETYEQYF. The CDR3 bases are TGTGCCAGCAGTTTGAAGAGGGAGACCTACGAGCAGTACTTC.

The CDR3 here is CATSGGSGTANTGELFF. CDR3 in DNA: TGTGCCACCAGTGGTGGTTCGGGGACAGCGAACACCGGGGAGCTGTTTTTT. The V gene is TRBV24-1, the J gene TRBJ2-2; TRBD1 matches at 7 bases. Germline trimming cut 5 bases from V and 0 bases from J; bases unmatched to any gene: 8. CDR3 length: 17 residues. CDR1 KGHDR and CDR2 SFDVKD come from the germline V gene.

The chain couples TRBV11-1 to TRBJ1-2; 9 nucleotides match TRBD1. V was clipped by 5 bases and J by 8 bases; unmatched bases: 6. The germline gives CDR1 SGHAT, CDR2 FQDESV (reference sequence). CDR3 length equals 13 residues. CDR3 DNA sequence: TGTGCCAGCAGCCTGACAGGGGGTAGGGGCTACACCTTC. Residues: CASSLTGGRGYTF. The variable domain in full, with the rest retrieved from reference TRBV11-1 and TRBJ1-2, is EAEVAQSPRYKITEKSQAVAFWCDPISGHATLYWYRQILGQGPELLVQFQDESVVDDSQLPKDRFSAERLKGVDSTLKIQPAELGDSAMYLCASSLTGGRGYTFGSGTRLTVV.

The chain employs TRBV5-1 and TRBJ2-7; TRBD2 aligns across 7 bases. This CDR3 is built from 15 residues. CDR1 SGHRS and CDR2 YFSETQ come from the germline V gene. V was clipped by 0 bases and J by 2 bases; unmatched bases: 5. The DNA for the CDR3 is TGCGCCAGCAGCTTGGATCCTAGCGGCACCTACGAGCAGTACTTC. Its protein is CASSLDPSGTYEQYF.

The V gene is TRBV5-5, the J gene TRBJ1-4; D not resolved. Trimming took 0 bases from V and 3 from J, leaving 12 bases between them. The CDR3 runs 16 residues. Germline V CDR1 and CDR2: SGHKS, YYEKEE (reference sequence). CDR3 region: CASSLGTGIANEKLFF. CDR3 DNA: TGTGCCAGCAGCTTGGGTACGGGGATAGCTAATGAAAAACTGTTTTTT. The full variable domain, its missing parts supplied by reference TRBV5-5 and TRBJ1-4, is DAGVTQSPTHLIKTRGQQVTLRCSPISGHKSVSWYQQVLGQGPQFIFQYYEKEERGRGNFPDRFSARQFPNYSSELNVNALLLGDSALYLCASSLGTGIANEKLFFGSGTQLSVL.

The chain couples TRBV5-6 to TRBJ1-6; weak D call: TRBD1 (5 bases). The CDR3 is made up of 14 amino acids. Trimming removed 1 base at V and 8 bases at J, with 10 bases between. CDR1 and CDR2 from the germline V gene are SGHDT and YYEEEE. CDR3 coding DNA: TGTGCCAGCAGCTTGCCCGGGACTTATTCACCCCTCCACTTT. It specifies CASSLPGTYSPLHF.

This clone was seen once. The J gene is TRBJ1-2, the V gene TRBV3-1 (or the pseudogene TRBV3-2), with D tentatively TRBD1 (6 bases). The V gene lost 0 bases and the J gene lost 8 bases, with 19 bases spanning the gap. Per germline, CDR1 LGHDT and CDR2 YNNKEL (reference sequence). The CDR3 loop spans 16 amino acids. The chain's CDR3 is CASSQDRVRGPSGYTF. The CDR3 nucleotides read TGTGCCAGCAGCCAAGATCGAGTCAGGGGCCCCTCAGGCTACACCTTC.

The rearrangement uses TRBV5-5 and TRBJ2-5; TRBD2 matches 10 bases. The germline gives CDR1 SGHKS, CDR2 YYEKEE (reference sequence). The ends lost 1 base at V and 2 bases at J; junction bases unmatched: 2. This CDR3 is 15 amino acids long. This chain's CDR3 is CASSLPSGGQETQYF. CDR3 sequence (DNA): TGTGCCAGCAGCTTGCCTAGCGGGGGACAAGAGACCCAGTACTTC.

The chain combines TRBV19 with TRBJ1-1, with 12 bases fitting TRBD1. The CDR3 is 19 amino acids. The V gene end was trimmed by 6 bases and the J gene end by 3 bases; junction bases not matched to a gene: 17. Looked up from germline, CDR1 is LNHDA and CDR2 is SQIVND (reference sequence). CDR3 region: CASSQHRGTGGIGDTEAFF. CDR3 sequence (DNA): TGTGCCAGTAGCCAACATAGGGGGACAGGGGGCATCGGGGACACTGAAGCTTTCTTT.

In DNA form, the CDR3 reads TGTGCCAGTAGTCCTTGGGGGACAGGGGGCATCACTGAAGCTTTCTTT. Its protein product is CASSPWGTGGITEAFF. This chain uses TRBV19 with TRBJ1-1, with 12 bases aligning to TRBD1. The CDR3 spans 16 residues. Germline V gene sequence: CDR1 LNHDA, CDR2 SQIVND (reference sequence). After removal of 5 bases from V and 4 bases from J, the junction contained 8 bases not matched to a gene.

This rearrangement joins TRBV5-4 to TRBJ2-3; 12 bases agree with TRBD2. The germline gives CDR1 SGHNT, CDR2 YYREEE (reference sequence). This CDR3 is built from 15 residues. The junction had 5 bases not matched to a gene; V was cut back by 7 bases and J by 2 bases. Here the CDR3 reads CASGGLAGPTDTQYF. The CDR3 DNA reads TGTGCCAGCGGGGGACTAGCGGGCCCCACAGATACGCAGTATTTT.

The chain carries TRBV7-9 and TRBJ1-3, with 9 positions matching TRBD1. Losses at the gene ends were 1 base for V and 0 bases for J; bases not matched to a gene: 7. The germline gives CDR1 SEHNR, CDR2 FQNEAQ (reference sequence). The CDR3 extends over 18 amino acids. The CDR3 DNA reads TGTGCCAGCAGCTTAGGGACAGGGGATACGTACTCTGGAAACACCATATATTTT. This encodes CASSLGTGDTYSGNTIYF.

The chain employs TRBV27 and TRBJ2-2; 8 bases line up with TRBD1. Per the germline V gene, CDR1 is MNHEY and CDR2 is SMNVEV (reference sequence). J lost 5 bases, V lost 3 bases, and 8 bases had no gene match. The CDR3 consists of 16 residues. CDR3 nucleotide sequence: TGTGCCAGCAGTTTCGGCCTTCGACAGGGGACCGGGGAGCTGTTTTTT. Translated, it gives CASSFGLRQGTGELFF.

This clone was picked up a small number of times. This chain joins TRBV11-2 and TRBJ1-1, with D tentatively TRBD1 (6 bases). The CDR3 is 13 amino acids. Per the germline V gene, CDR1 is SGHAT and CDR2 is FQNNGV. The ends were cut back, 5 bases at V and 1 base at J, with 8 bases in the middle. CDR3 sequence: CASSRTENTEAFF. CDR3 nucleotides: TGTGCCAGCAGCCGGACAGAGAACACTGAAGCTTTCTTT.

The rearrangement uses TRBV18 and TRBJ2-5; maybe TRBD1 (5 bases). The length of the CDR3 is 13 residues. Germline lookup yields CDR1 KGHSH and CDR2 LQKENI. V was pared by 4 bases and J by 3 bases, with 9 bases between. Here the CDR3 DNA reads TGTGCCAGCTCACGGGGCGAAAAAGAGACCCAGTACTTC. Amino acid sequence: CASSRGEKETQYF.

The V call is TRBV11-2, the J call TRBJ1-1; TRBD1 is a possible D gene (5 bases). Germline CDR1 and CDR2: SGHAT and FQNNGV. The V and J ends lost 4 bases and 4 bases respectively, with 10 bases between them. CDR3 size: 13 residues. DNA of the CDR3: TGTGCCAGCAGCTCCTCCGGGGGCACTGAAGCTTTCTTT. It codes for CASSSSGGTEAFF. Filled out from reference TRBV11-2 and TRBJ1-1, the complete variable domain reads EAGVAQSPRYKIIEKRQSVAFWCNPISGHATLYWYQQILGQGPKLLIQFQNNGVVDDSQLPKDRFSAERLKGVDSTLKIQPAKLEDSAVYLCASSSSGGTEAFFGQGTRLTVV.

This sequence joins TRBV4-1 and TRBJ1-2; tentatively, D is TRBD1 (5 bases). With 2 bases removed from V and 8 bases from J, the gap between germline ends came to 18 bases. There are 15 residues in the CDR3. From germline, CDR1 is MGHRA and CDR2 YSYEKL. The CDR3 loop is CASSQSRTGRVGYTF. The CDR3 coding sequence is TGCGCCAGCAGCCAAAGTAGAACAGGCAGAGTAGGCTACACCTTC.

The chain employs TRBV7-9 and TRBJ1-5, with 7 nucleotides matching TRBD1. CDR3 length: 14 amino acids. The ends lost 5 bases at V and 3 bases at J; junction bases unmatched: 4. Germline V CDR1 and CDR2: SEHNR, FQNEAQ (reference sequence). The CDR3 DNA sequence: TGTGCCAGCAGCAACGACAGGGTCAATCAGCCCCAGCATTTT. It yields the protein CASSNDRVNQPQHF. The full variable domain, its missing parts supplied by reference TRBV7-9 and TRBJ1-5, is DTGVSQNPRHKITKRGQNVTFRCDPISEHNRLYWYRQTLGQGPEFLTYFQNEAQLEKSRLLSDRFSAERPKGSFSTLEIQRTEQGDSAMYLCASSNDRVNQPQHFGDGTRLSIL.

The CDR3 coding sequence is TGCGCCAGCAGTCACCCGGACAGGTTATATACCGTGCAGTACTTC. Translated: CASSHPDRLYTVQYF. The chain has TRBV23-1 and TRBJ2-7; 7 bases are shared with TRBD1. TRBV23-1 is recorded as an ORF, its role being uncertain. The CDR3 sequence is 15 residues long. The trim removed 3 bases at V and 9 bases at J, leaving 14 bases unmatched.

The chain's CDR3 is CASSPLGAYTNTEAFF. The CDR3 nucleotides read TGCGCCAGCAGCCCCCTGGGAGCTTACACGAACACTGAAGCTTTCTTT. The V and J genes are TRBV5-1 and TRBJ1-1; unclear D gene. Germline V gene lookup returns CDR1 SGHRS and CDR2 YFSETQ. V gave up 4 bases and J gave up 1 base, with 17 bases separating them. The length of the CDR3 is 16 residues.

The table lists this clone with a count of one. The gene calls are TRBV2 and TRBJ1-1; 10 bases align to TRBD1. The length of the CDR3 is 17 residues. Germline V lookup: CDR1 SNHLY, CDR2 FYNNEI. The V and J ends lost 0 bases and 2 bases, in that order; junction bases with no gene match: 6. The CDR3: CASSEAQTTGGNTEAFF. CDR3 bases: TGTGCCAGCAGTGAAGCCCAGACGACAGGGGGCAACACTGAAGCTTTCTTT.

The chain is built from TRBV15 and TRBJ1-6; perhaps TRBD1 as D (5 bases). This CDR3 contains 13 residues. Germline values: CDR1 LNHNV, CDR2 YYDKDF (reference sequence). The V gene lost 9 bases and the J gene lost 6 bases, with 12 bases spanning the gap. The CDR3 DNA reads TGTGCCACAGGTTGGGGACTTAATTCACCCCTCCACTTT. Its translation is CATGWGLNSPLHF.

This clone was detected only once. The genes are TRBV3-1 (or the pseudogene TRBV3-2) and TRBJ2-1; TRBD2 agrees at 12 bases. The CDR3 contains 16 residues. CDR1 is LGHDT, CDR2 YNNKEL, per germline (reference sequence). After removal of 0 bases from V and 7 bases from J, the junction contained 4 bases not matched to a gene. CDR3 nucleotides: TGTGCCAGCAGCCAAGACCTAGCGGGGGGGCATAATGAGCAGTTCTTC. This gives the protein CASSQDLAGGHNEQFF.

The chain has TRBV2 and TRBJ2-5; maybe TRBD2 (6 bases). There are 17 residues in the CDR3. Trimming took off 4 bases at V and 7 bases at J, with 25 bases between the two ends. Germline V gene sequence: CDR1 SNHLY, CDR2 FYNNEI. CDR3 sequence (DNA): TGTGCCAGCAGTGGGTTCTCGGACTACTCCCTCGTGCGGACCCAGTACTTC. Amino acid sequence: CASSGFSDYSLVRTQYF.

The CDR3 reads CASSQGGQGASEKLFF. CDR3 in DNA: TGTGCCAGCAGCCAAGGGGGACAGGGGGCGAGTGAAAAACTGTTTTTT. The chain is built from TRBV4-2 and TRBJ1-4, with 12 bases fitting TRBD1. The ends lost 1 base at V and 7 bases at J; junction bases unmatched: 4. The germline V gene encodes CDR1 LGHNA and CDR2 YNFKEQ. CDR3 size: 16 residues.

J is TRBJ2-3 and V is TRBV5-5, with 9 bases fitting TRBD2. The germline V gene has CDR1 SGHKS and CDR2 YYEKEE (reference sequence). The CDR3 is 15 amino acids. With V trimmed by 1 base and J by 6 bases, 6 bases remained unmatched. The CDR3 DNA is TGTGCCAGCAGCTTGTATGCGGGGGGGCCGGATACGCAGTATTTT. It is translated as CASSLYAGGPDTQYF. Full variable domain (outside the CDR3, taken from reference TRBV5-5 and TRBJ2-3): DAGVTQSPTHLIKTRGQQVTLRCSPISGHKSVSWYQQVLGQGPQFIFQYYEKEERGRGNFPDRFSARQFPNYSSELNVNALLLGDSALYLCASSLYAGGPDTQYFGPGTRLTVL.

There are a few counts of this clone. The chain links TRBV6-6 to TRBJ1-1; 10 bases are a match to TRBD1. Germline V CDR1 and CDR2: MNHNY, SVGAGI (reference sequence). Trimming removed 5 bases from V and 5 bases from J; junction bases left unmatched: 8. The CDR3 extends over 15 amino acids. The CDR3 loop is CASSKMTGGETEAFF. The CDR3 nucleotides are TGTGCCAGCAGTAAGATGACAGGGGGCGAGACTGAAGCTTTCTTT.

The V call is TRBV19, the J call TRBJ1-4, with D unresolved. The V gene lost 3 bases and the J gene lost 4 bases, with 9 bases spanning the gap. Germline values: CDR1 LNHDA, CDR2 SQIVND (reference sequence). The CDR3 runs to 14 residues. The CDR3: CASSIQRSNEKLFF. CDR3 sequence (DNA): TGTGCCAGTAGTATCCAACGGAGTAATGAAAAACTGTTTTTT. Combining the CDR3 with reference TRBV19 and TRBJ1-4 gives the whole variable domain DGGITQSPKYLFRKEGQNVTLSCEQNLNHDAMYWYRQDPGQGLRLIYYSQIVNDFQKGDIAEGYSVSREKKESFPLTVTSAQKNPTAFYLCASSIQRSNEKLFFGSGTQLSVL.

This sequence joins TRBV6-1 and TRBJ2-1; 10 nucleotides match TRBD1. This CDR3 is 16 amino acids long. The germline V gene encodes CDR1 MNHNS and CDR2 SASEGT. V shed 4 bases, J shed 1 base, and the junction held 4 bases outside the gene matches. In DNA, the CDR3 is TGTGCCAGCAGTGGGAGACAGGGGGCGTCCTACAATGAGCAGTTCTTC. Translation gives CASSGRQGASYNEQFF.